This T cell receptor (beta chain) was sequenced in a study of blood T cell repertoires in COVID-19. Study as a whole: Material from acute and convalescent COVID-19 was sourced from the United States, Italy and Spain. The analysed material was cDNA or gDNA that came from T cells, B-cell-depleted T cells, or PBMCs.

Data came from immunoSEQ multiplex PCR; TCRdb stores just in-frame clones and leaves some out. Here the sample spans some 460,000 clones, approximately 86% being singletons. In this sample, this clone turned up a few times. Trimming cost V 8 bases and J 4 bases, with 8 bases left between them. CDR3 length: 12 amino acids. CDR1 ENHRY and CDR2 SYGVKD come from the germline V gene. Grouping used clinical history reported by participants in a survey and questionnaire. Two consecutive negative NP/OP PCR tests, clearance, or resolved symptoms defined Cohort 3 recovery. Sequenced material: PBMCs or T cells enriched from blood (not recorded which). The receptor comes from a woman between 18 and 29 years old who had recovered from COVID-19. The chain employs TRBV10-3 and TRBJ2-2, with a possible D match to TRBD2 (6 bases). CDR3 amino acids: CAIRDSTGELFF. CDR3 nucleotide sequence: TGTGCCATCCGGGACTCCACCGGGGAGCTGTTTTTT.